Each of the 14 T cell receptor beta chains below was sequenced from the same sample in a study of cytomegalovirus exposure and HLA in healthy donors (dated by TCRdb to 2017 to 2019). The protocol used for the library was the immunoSEQ multiplex PCR assay. The multiplex PCR relied on a mix of 60 forward primers for TCR Vbeta segments and 13 reverse primers for TCR Jbeta segments. Here the immuneACCESS table is served through TCRdb, limited to in-frame sequences with V and J called. Missing clones are a known gap in these copies; in checked studies unresolved V genes cover under half, and the rest lacks a known reason. In this sample the table shows about 130,000 clones, around 73% of which occur a single time. Together, the top ten hold approximately 2.6% of the sample. The source material was PBMCs. Source of these receptors: a human donor in good health.

The chain combines TRBV30 with TRBJ2-7; the D gene is possibly TRBD2 (5 bases). From germline, CDR1 is GTSNPN and CDR2 SVGIG (reference sequence). V lost 0 bases, J lost 6 bases, and 9 bases lay in between. This CDR3 spans 12 amino acids. The CDR3 spells CAWSVSGSEQYF. CDR3 nucleotides: TGTGCCTGGAGTGTCTCGGGAAGCGAGCAGTACTTC.

This chain links TRBV5-6 with TRBJ2-3; 10 bases are shared with TRBD1. The CDR3 is made up of 17 amino acids. Germline CDR1 reads SGHDT; CDR2 reads YYEEEE. V gave up 1 base and J gave up 5 bases; unmatched junction bases: 10. This chain's CDR3 is CASSLFGTGAGVDTQYF. In nucleotides, the CDR3 is TGTGCCAGCAGCTTGTTTGGGACAGGGGCGGGTGTAGATACGCAGTATTTT.

There are a few counts of this clone. The chain carries TRBV10-3 and TRBJ2-7, with TRBD2 identical over 8 bases. Trimming removed 4 bases from V and 4 bases from J; junction bases left unmatched: 15. This CDR3 spans 17 amino acids. CDR1 is ENHRY, CDR2 SYGVKD, per germline. The CDR3 DNA is TGTGCCATCAGTGGTTCCAGCGGGGGCGGGTCCTTTTACGAGCAGTACTTC. Its translation is CAISGSSGGGSFYEQYF.

The V gene is TRBV5-6, the J gene TRBJ1-6, with TRBD1 matching 8 bases. Germline trimming cut 0 bases from V and 5 bases from J; bases unmatched to any gene: 1. The CDR3 is made up of 15 amino acids. The germline gives CDR1 SGHDT, CDR2 YYEEEE. In DNA, the CDR3 is TGTGCCAGCAGCTTGGGACAGGGGAATAATTCACCCCTCCACTTT. It translates to CASSLGQGNNSPLHF.

This clone was detected once. V gene TRBV7-9 combines with J gene TRBJ1-2; D gene unclear. From germline, CDR1 is SEHNR and CDR2 FQNEAQ (reference sequence). V lost 3 bases and J 6 bases, leaving 8 bases between the germline ends. This CDR3 contains 12 residues. The CDR3: CASSLSSDGYTF. The CDR3 DNA reads TGTGCCAGCAGCTTGAGTAGCGATGGCTACACCTTC.

The chain has TRBV18 and TRBJ1-3; TRBD1 aligns across 8 bases. Losses at the gene ends were 0 bases for V and 4 bases for J; bases not matched to a gene: 2. CDR1 KGHSH and CDR2 LQKENI come from the germline V gene. The CDR3 has 15 residues. In nucleotides, the CDR3 is TGTGCCAGCTCACCACCAGGGACAGGCGGAAACACCATATATTTT. This translates into CASSPPGTGGNTIYF.

This clone has just a few counts. This sequence joins TRBV2 and TRBJ1-1; D gene unclear. The CDR3 has 15 amino acids. Germline V CDR1 and CDR2: SNHLY, FYNNEI. Trimming removed 2 bases at V and 4 bases at J, with 14 bases between. In DNA form, the CDR3 reads TGTGCCAGCAGTGAATTTCTGGGCCCCGGCACTGAAGCTTTCTTT. It translates to CASSEFLGPGTEAFF. The full variable domain, completed using reference TRBV2 and TRBJ1-1, is EPEVTQTPSHQVTQMGQEVILRCVPISNHLYFYWYRQILGQKVEFLVSFYNNEISEKSEIFDDQFSVERPDGSNFTLKIRSTKLEDSAMYFCASSEFLGPGTEAFFGQGTRLTVV.

A remark on this clone: Sequence at one end of the junction differs from germline and may be a read error. The chain is built from TRBV5-1 and TRBJ2-1; a weak D match, TRBD2 (6 bases). This CDR3 contains 16 residues. From germline, CDR1 is SGHRS and CDR2 YFSETQ. The CDR3 here is CASSSEGFRSTNEQLF. DNA for the CDR3: TGCGCCAGCAGCTCGGAGGGGTTCCGCTCTACCAATGAGCAGCTCTTC.

This chain connects TRBV19 to TRBJ2-1; TRBD2 agrees at 10 bases. This CDR3 is 15 amino acids long. Germline V gene data show CDR1 as LNHDA and CDR2 as SQIVND (reference sequence). The J segment lost 4 bases and the V segment lost 5 bases, leaving 5 bases of the junction unmatched. CDR3 protein: CASSRSGGFYNEQFF. CDR3 sequence (DNA): TGTGCCAGTAGTCGTAGCGGGGGGTTTTACAATGAGCAGTTCTTC.

A few counts support this clone. The chain employs TRBV19 and TRBJ1-3; no clear D. The germline V gene has CDR1 LNHDA and CDR2 SQIVND (reference sequence). The V end lost 5 bases, the J end lost 0 bases, and 11 bases lay between the germline ends. CDR3 length: 15 residues. CDR3 bases: TGTGCCAGTAGTCAGGACTTCGACTCTGGAAACACCATATATTTT. This gives the protein CASSQDFDSGNTIYF.

This chain joins TRBV4-1 and TRBJ2-5, with TRBD2 matching 10 bases. The end of the DNA aligns better with TRBJ2-7, so the J call may be wrong. The V gene's germline CDR1 is MGHRA and CDR2 YSYEKL. CDR3 size: 14 residues. CDR3 DNA: TGCGCCAGCGATAGCGGGAGGTCTCCCTACGAGCAGTACTTC. As protein: CASDSGRSPYEQYF.

In regard to this clone: In the same sample, other DNA sequences code for this CDR3. The chain recombines TRBV14 with TRBJ2-2; D is uncertain. This CDR3 has 13 amino acids. With 3 bases removed from V and 6 bases from J, the gap between germline ends came to 8 bases. Germline V CDR1 and CDR2: SGHDN, FVKESK. CDR3 residues: CASSQSSPGELFF. As DNA, the CDR3 is TGTGCCAGCAGCCAGTCATCCCCCGGGGAGCTGTTTTTT.

This clone has more than one count but fewer than ten. One end of the junction varies from germline; a read error may be responsible. The V and J genes are TRBV7-9 and TRBJ1-1, with D maybe TRBD1 (6 bases). Germline V gene lookup returns CDR1 SEHNR and CDR2 FQNEAQ (reference sequence). The CDR3 totals 15 residues. CDR3 residues: CSSSLYTNRATEAFF. The DNA for the CDR3 is TGTTCCAGCAGCTTATATACCAACAGGGCCACTGAAGCTTTCTTT.

V usage is TRBV27 and J usage is TRBJ2-1, with a tentative D call TRBD2 (7 bases). With 0 bases removed from V and 6 bases from J, the gap between germline ends came to 12 bases. CDR1 and CDR2 from the germline V gene are MNHEY and SMNVEV (reference sequence). The CDR3 totals 15 residues. The CDR3 coding sequence is TGTGCCAGCAGTTTATCGATCGGGGGGCCCAATGAGCAGTTCTTC. It specifies CASSLSIGGPNEQFF.